One TCR beta chain is described in this entry. Use of 60 Vbeta and 13 Jbeta primers characterized the PCR. Some clones are missing from TCRdb's copy, which holds only in-frame ones; the method was immunoSEQ multiplex PCR. The data show around 130,000 clones, approximately 88% seen once. The data are from a study of cytomegalovirus exposure and HLA in healthy donors. Sequenced: PBMCs. This clonotype was obtained from a woman between 35 and 50 years old in good health and CMV-seronegative.

For the CDR3, the DNA is TGTGCCAGCAGTCTACCGGGGACAGATACGCAGTATTTT. This gives the protein CASSLPGTDTQYF. J is TRBJ2-3 and V is TRBV6-6, with D possibly matching TRBD2 (5 bases). This CDR3 spans 13 amino acids. V lost 5 bases, J lost 3 bases, and 9 bases lay in between. The germline V gene has CDR1 MNHNY and CDR2 SVGAGI (reference sequence).